The 17 T cell receptor beta chains given below trace back to one sample, sequenced in a study of T cells after somatic rescue of genetic block. The assay was immunoSEQ multiplex PCR, and TCRdb's table has in-frame clones only and misses some. The sample records approximately 67,000 clones, roughly nine tenths being singletons. Sequencing was performed on peripheral blood mononuclear cells (PBMCs). The source is a man aged 35 to 55.

The chain employs TRBV6-5 and TRBJ1-1; no reliable D call. Germline V gene sequence: CDR1 MNHEY, CDR2 SVGAGI. Trimming shortened V by 2 bases and J by 6 bases, and 10 bases separated the two germline ends. The CDR3 contains 13 residues. CDR3 loop: CASSYGSGSEAFF. The CDR3 DNA is TGTGCCAGCAGTTACGGGTCGGGATCTGAAGCTTTCTTT.

This chain uses TRBV14 with TRBJ2-7; 9 bases match TRBD1. CDR1 is SGHDN and CDR2 is FVKESK in the germline V gene. This CDR3 contains 16 residues. V lost 0 bases, J lost 3 bases, and 6 bases stayed unmatched. CDR3 loop: CASSQDKGQGRYEQYF. In DNA form, the CDR3 reads TGTGCCAGCAGCCAAGATAAGGGACAGGGTCGCTACGAGCAGTACTTC. Full variable domain (remainder filled in from reference TRBV14 and TRBJ2-7): EAGVTQFPSHSVIEKGQTVTLRCDPISGHDNLYWYRRVMGKEIKFLLHFVKESKQDESGMPNNRFLAERTGGTYSTLKVQPAELEDSGVYFCASSQDKGQGRYEQYFGPGTRLTVT.

V usage is TRBV13 and J usage is TRBJ2-4; D not resolved. Germline V gene sequence: CDR1 PRHDT, CDR2 FYEKMQ (reference sequence). The CDR3 loop spans 13 amino acids. Trimming stripped 2 bases from V and 6 bases from J, with 8 bases between. DNA for the CDR3: TGTGCCAGCAGCTTACGGGCTGGAAACATTCAGTACTTC. Protein: CASSLRAGNIQYF.

V usage is TRBV28 and J usage is TRBJ1-2; 9 nucleotides match TRBD1. The CDR3 loop spans 15 amino acids. The trim removed 5 bases at V and 6 bases at J, leaving 10 bases unmatched. In germline, CDR1 is MDHEN, CDR2 SYDVKM. The CDR3 coding sequence is TGTGCCAGCAGTGAATTTGCCGGGACAGGGAATGGCTACACCTTC. This codes for CASSEFAGTGNGYTF.

This clone came up once. This chain joins TRBV6-1 and TRBJ2-3; D may be TRBD1 or TRBD2 (5 bases each). Germline V CDR1 and CDR2: MNHNS, SASEGT. Trimming left V 7 bases short and J 2 bases short, with 13 bases between. CDR3 size: 14 residues. CDR3 nucleotides: TGTGCCAGCAAACTAGGACACCACACAGATACGCAGTATTTT. It specifies CASKLGHHTDTQYF.

The chain carries TRBV7-2 and TRBJ2-1; TRBD2 matches 9 bases. The CDR3 runs 16 residues. The germline V gene encodes CDR1 SGHTA and CDR2 FQGNSA. The ends lost 3 bases at V and 6 bases at J; junction bases unmatched: 9. CDR3 coding DNA: TGTGCCAGCAGCTTCACAGGACTAGCGCAGAGCAATGAGCAGTTCTTC. Its protein product is CASSFTGLAQSNEQFF.

The chain uses TRBV2 and TRBJ1-5, with 8 nucleotides matching TRBD1. V shed 4 bases, J shed 4 bases, and the junction held 3 bases outside the gene matches. Germline V lookup: CDR1 SNHLY, CDR2 FYNNEI. This CDR3 region has 14 residues. The CDR3 DNA follows: TGTGCCAGCAGTGGACAGGGGCCTAATCAGCCCCAGCATTTT. It yields the protein CASSGQGPNQPQHF. Looking up the rest from reference TRBV2 and TRBJ1-5 gives the full variable domain: EPEVTQTPSHQVTQMGQEVILRCVPISNHLYFYWYRQILGQKVEFLVSFYNNEISEKSEIFDDQFSVERPDGSNFTLKIRSTKLEDSAMYFCASSGQGPNQPQHFGDGTRLSIL.

The chain recombines TRBV11-2 with TRBJ2-1; D may correspond to TRBD1 or TRBD2 (5 bases each). This CDR3 is 16 amino acids long. Trimming removed 7 bases from V and 2 bases from J, with 18 bases in between. Germline V CDR1 and CDR2: SGHAT, FQNNGV. CDR3 loop: CASTLDVWDAYNEQFF. The CDR3 bases are TGTGCCAGCACTCTCGACGTTTGGGACGCCTACAATGAGCAGTTCTTC.

This clone was detected only a few times. This chain joins TRBV19 and TRBJ1-1; tentative D call: TRBD1 (6 bases). Germline assignment: CDR1 LNHDA and CDR2 SQIVND (reference sequence). Trimming shortened V by 5 bases and J by 2 bases, and 15 bases separated the two germline ends. This CDR3 spans 15 amino acids. The CDR3 DNA reads as TGTGCCAGTAGTGCGACAGGACGGTCTAACACTGAAGCTTTCTTT. It specifies CASSATGRSNTEAFF. Drawing the rest from reference TRBV19 and TRBJ1-1, the complete variable domain is DGGITQSPKYLFRKEGQNVTLSCEQNLNHDAMYWYRQDPGQGLRLIYYSQIVNDFQKGDIAEGYSVSREKKESFPLTVTSAQKNPTAFYLCASSATGRSNTEAFFGQGTRLTVV.

On this clone itself: This same CDR3 is encoded by further DNA sequences in the sample. V gene TRBV11-2 combines with J gene TRBJ1-5, with no clear D. The CDR3 consists of 13 residues. Trimming stripped 0 bases from V and 0 bases from J, with 0 bases between. CDR1 is SGHAT, CDR2 FQNNGV, per germline. For the CDR3, the DNA is TGTGCCAGCAGCTTAGATAGCAATCAGCCCCAGCATTTT. As protein: CASSLDSNQPQHF. Full variable domain (rest looked up from reference TRBV11-2 and TRBJ1-5): EAGVAQSPRYKIIEKRQSVAFWCNPISGHATLYWYQQILGQGPKLLIQFQNNGVVDDSQLPKDRFSAERLKGVDSTLKIQPAKLEDSAVYLCASSLDSNQPQHFGDGTRLSIL.

The chain has TRBV19 and TRBJ2-2; 10 nucleotides line up with TRBD2. V lost 4 bases to trimming and J lost 7 bases; unmatched junction nucleotides: 9. This CDR3 is 16 amino acids long. CDR1 is LNHDA, CDR2 SQIVND, per germline (reference sequence). The CDR3 sequence is CASSRRTSGIVGELFF. CDR3 bases: TGTGCCAGTAGTAGACGTACTAGCGGGATAGTCGGGGAGCTGTTTTTT.

This chain connects TRBV15 to TRBJ2-1; D is ambiguous. V lost 0 bases to trimming and J lost 7 bases, with 7 bases between them. The CDR3 has 13 amino acids. Germline assignment: CDR1 LNHNV and CDR2 YYDKDF (reference sequence). The CDR3 DNA reads TGTGCCACCAGCAGAGAGTCCGGGAATGAGCAGTTCTTC. Its translation is CATSRESGNEQFF.

This clone was recorded once. The V call is TRBV11-2, the J call TRBJ1-1, with 12 bases matching TRBD1. The V and J ends lost 6 bases and 2 bases, in that order; junction bases with no gene match: 16. The CDR3 consists of 19 residues. Germline CDR1 is SGHAT and CDR2 is FQNNGV. The CDR3 sequence is CASSRLGGTGGIPNTEAFF. The CDR3 DNA sequence: TGTGCCAGCAGTCGATTGGGCGGGACAGGGGGCATCCCCAACACTGAAGCTTTCTTT.

This rearrangement joins TRBV23-1 to TRBJ1-6; D remains unclear. TRBV23-1 is sorted into the ORF group, with uncertain function. Trimming took off 2 bases at V and 11 bases at J, with 10 bases between the two ends. The CDR3 runs 13 residues. The CDR3 region is CASSQNREAPLHF. The DNA of the CDR3 is TGCGCCAGCAGTCAAAACCGGGAGGCACCCCTCCACTTT.

The rearrangement uses TRBV6-5 and TRBJ2-7; 7 bases agree with TRBD2. Germline V CDR1 and CDR2: MNHEY, SVGAGI. The CDR3 spans 15 residues. The V segment lost 11 bases and the J segment 0 bases; nucleotides outside the gene matches: 13. The CDR3, as DNA: TGTGCCGCAAGACCCTCGCGGGGGTTCTCCTACGAGCAGTACTTC. Translation: CAARPSRGFSYEQYF.

This chain connects TRBV6-5 to TRBJ1-1, with 7 bases aligning to TRBD1. Germline lookup yields CDR1 MNHEY and CDR2 SVGAGI. The CDR3 runs to 15 residues. The junction had 7 bases not matched to a gene; V was cut back by 5 bases and J by 1 base. CDR3 sequence (DNA): TGTGCCAGCAGTCAACCCCGGACAGGGAACACTGAAGCTTTCTTT. Its translation: CASSQPRTGNTEAFF.

The chain carries TRBV18 and TRBJ1-2; 7 bases agree with TRBD1. The CDR3 loop spans 13 amino acids. The V gene's germline CDR1 is KGHSH and CDR2 LQKENI. The J segment lost 5 bases and the V segment lost 6 bases, leaving 6 bases of the junction unmatched. The CDR3 reads CASSPSGGYGYTF. The CDR3 region has the DNA TGTGCCAGCTCGCCCTCAGGGGGTTATGGCTACACCTTC.